This T cell receptor beta chain was profiled in a study of cytomegalovirus exposure and HLA in healthy donors. Study-wide findings and caveats: On later analysis, the bulk of CMV-associated TCR beta chains appeared to be HLA-restricted. TCR beta V segments were, for the most part, productive about 87% or about 30% of the time in an earlier analysis.

Germline CDR1 is SGHVS and CDR2 is FQNEAQ. With V trimmed by 1 base and J by 3 bases, 2 bases remained unmatched. This CDR3 comprises 15 residues. The primer mix had 60 Vbeta and 13 Jbeta primers. TCRdb's copy holds only in-frame clones and misses some; the assay was immunoSEQ multiplex PCR. The sample carries tens of thousands of clones, more than 60% recorded once. In the case of this clone: Its antigen is not identified.

The gene calls are TRBV7-8 and TRBJ1-4, with 7 bases aligning to TRBD1. Source material: PBMCs. The sequence was collected from a male donor in good health and CMV-seropositive. CDR3 DNA: TGTGCCAGCAGCTTAGGGGACAGTGCTAATGAAAAACTGTTTTTT. This encodes CASSLGDSANEKLFF. Combining the CDR3 with reference TRBV7-8 and TRBJ1-4 gives the whole variable domain GAGVSQSPRYKVAKRGQDVALRCDPISGHVSLFWYQQALGQGPEFLTYFQNEAQLDKSGLPSDRFFAERPEGSVSTLKIQRTQQEDSAVYLCASSLGDSANEKLFFGSGTQLSVL.